Detailed here is one T cell receptor beta chain. The data are from a study of T cells in Graves' hyperthyroidism and ophthalmopathy. From RNA transcripts, TCR beta CDR3 regions were amplified. HTBI primers were the set used in a first-round RT-PCR of the TCR CDR3. TCRdb re-called the multiplex PCR reads through MiXCR, storing one row per CDR3 protein. The repertoire holds over 700,000 distinct CDR3 sequences, with about 38% as singletons. The receptor's source is a man younger than 30 with Graves' hyperthyroidism. Sequencing input: blood.

CDR3 in amino acids: CASSRPGLAEQYF. CDR3 sequence (DNA): TGTGCCAGCAGCCGACCGGGACTAGCGGAGCAGTACTTC. The chain is built from TRBV27 and TRBJ2-7; the match to TRBD2 covers 10 bases. The length of the CDR3 is 13 residues. V shed 6 bases and J 7 bases; nucleotides not matched to a gene: 6. CDR1 is MNHEY and CDR2 is SMNVEV in the germline V gene (reference sequence).